The 4 T cell receptor beta chains given below trace back to one sample, sequenced in a study of blood T cell repertoires in COVID-19 (dated by TCRdb to about 2020). Library prep was done by the immunoSEQ multiplex PCR assay. The table comes from immuneACCESS by way of TCRdb, which keeps in-frame sequences with V and J called. Part of the clones is missing from these tables; in studies checked, under half for an unresolved V gene and the rest for unknown reasons. This sample comprises about 270,000 clones, 65% to 85% of them detected only once. More than 1.2% of the sample is taken by the ten largest. The sequenced sample consisted of peripheral blood. These receptors were taken from a human donor with COVID-19, enrolled during active disease. The donor label of this sample is uncertain.

The J gene is TRBJ1-1, the V gene TRBV19; 8 bases are shared with TRBD1. V trimming: 3 bases; J trimming: 2 bases; junction bases outside the gene matches: 8. Germline V gives CDR1 LNHDA, CDR2 SQIVND (reference sequence). CDR3 length: 16 residues. CDR3 protein: CASSMQGAAINTEAFF. In nucleotides, the CDR3 is TGTGCCAGTAGTATGCAGGGGGCGGCGATAAACACTGAAGCTTTCTTT.

This clone showed up just once. This chain links TRBV19 with TRBJ1-5; perhaps TRBD1 as D (5 bases). The CDR3 is 13 residues long. The V end lost 5 bases, the J end lost 5 bases, and 10 bases lay between the germline ends. Germline CDR1 LNHDA, CDR2 SQIVND (reference sequence). CDR3 amino acids: CASSDRRYQPQHF. CDR3 nucleotides: TGTGCCAGTAGTGACAGAAGATATCAGCCCCAGCATTTT.

This clone was observed many times. The chain combines TRBV3-1 (or the pseudogene TRBV3-2) with TRBJ2-1; 7 nucleotides match TRBD1. Trimming at V came to 5 bases and at J to 0 bases, leaving 7 bases not matched to a gene. The CDR3 has 16 amino acids. Germline CDR1 is LGHDT and CDR2 is YNNKEL (reference sequence). DNA for the CDR3: TGTGCCAGCAGCTCCGACAGGGCTAGCTCCTACAATGAGCAGTTCTTC. Translation: CASSSDRASSYNEQFF.

V and J are TRBV5-6 and TRBJ1-2; weak D call: TRBD1 (5 bases). Trimming pared 4 bases from V and 8 bases from J, leaving 15 bases between. This CDR3 comprises 13 residues. CDR1 is SGHDT and CDR2 is YYEEEE in the germline V gene. DNA of the CDR3: TGTGCCAGCAGCCCCCAGACCTGGGGCGGCTACACCTTC. This gives the protein CASSPQTWGGYTF.